Shown below are 12 T cell receptor beta chains from a single sample sequenced in a study of identifying expanded T cells in peripheral blood. The table came from immunoSEQ multiplex PCR; TCRdb's copy has only in-frame clones and leaves some out. This table holds some 100,000 clones, about nine tenths found once. Sequences were obtained from blood. These receptors were obtained from a person aged 18-70 years in good health.

V is TRBV5-8 and J is TRBJ2-1; 7 bases map to TRBD1. With 4 bases clipped from V and 8 bases from J, the junction kept 12 bases outside the gene matches. The CDR3 sequence is 15 residues long. The germline gives CDR1 SGHTS, CDR2 YDEGEE. The CDR3 nucleotides read TGTGCCAGCAGCCGACAAATGACAGGGTCGGATGAGCAGTTCTTC. Translation: CASSRQMTGSDEQFF.

This clone was recorded a few times. The gene calls are TRBV5-3 and TRBJ2-7; D may correspond to TRBD1 or TRBD2 (6 bases each). TRBV5-3 is known as an ORF, though its function is uncertain. Trimming pared 0 bases from V and 13 bases from J, leaving 8 bases between. This CDR3 region has 10 residues. The DNA for the CDR3 is TGTGCCAGAAGCTTGGTCGGGGGCTACTTC. This gives the protein CARSLVGGYF.

The chain combines TRBV15 with TRBJ2-7; maybe TRBD1 (5 bases). V lost 1 base to trimming and J lost 5 bases, with 15 bases between them. The CDR3 is 15 residues long. The germline V gene encodes CDR1 LNHNV and CDR2 YYDKDF (reference sequence). CDR3 nucleotide sequence: TGTGCCACCAGCAGAGGAGGCCTTCAGGGTCACGAGCAGTACTTC. Its protein product is CATSRGGLQGHEQYF. Filled out from reference TRBV15 and TRBJ2-7, the complete variable domain reads DAMVIQNPRYQVTQFGKPVTLSCSQTLNHNVMYWYQQKSSQAPKLLFHYYDKDFNNEADTPDNFQSRRPNTSFCFLDIRSPGLGDTAMYLCATSRGGLQGHEQYFGPGTRLTVT.

The V call is TRBV28, the J call TRBJ2-2, with TRBD2 matching 7 bases. The CDR3 has 15 amino acids. CDR1 and CDR2 (germline): MDHEN, SYDVKM. After removal of 7 bases from V and 5 bases from J, the junction contained 10 bases not matched to a gene. The CDR3 sequence is CASIRASGITGELFF. The DNA of the CDR3 is TGTGCCAGCATTAGAGCCAGCGGGATTACCGGGGAGCTGTTTTTT.

This chain joins TRBV7-9 and TRBJ2-4; D unresolved. The V and J ends lost 2 bases and 2 bases respectively, with 7 bases between them. Germline-derived CDR1 and CDR2 are SEHNR and FQNEAQ (reference sequence). The CDR3 is made up of 14 amino acids. CDR3 region: CASSLSGPKNIQYF. In DNA, the CDR3 is TGTGCCAGCAGCTTATCTGGGCCCAAAAACATTCAGTACTTC.

The chain combines TRBV12-5 with TRBJ1-1, with D tentatively TRBD1 (5 bases). Trimming took off 1 base at V and 6 bases at J, with 18 bases between the two ends. The CDR3 totals 16 residues. Germline V gene lookup returns CDR1 LGHNT and CDR2 FRNRAP. In DNA, the CDR3 is TGTGCTAGTGGTTTGGCTGAACACAGGCTTTCCCCTGAAGCTTTCTTT. This translates into CASGLAEHRLSPEAFF.

The V and J genes are TRBV2 and TRBJ1-1, with 12 bases fitting TRBD1. The CDR3 runs 14 residues. After removal of 8 bases from V and 6 bases from J, the junction contained 7 bases not matched to a gene. Germline-derived CDR1 and CDR2 are SNHLY and FYNNEI. Here the CDR3 DNA reads TGTGCCAGCGGCGCCCGGGACAGGGGGCCTGAAGCTTTCTTT. Translation gives CASGARDRGPEAFF.

This clone showed up just once. The chain is built from TRBV2 and TRBJ2-1; perhaps D is TRBD1 or TRBD2 (5 bases each). This CDR3 is 13 amino acids long. From germline, CDR1 is SNHLY and CDR2 FYNNEI. V shed 5 bases and J shed 7 bases, with 12 bases lying between them. The DNA for the CDR3 is TGTGCCAGCAGTCCGGGACCCCGAAATGAGCAGTTCTTC. Encoded protein: CASSPGPRNEQFF.

The CDR3 here is CACGVTDTQYF. In nucleotides, the CDR3 is TGTGCCTGTGGGGTGACAGATACGCAGTATTTT. V and J are TRBV30 and TRBJ2-3; D ambiguous. The CDR3 has 11 residues. Germline-derived CDR1 and CDR2 are GTSNPN and SVGIG (reference sequence). Between the trimmed V and J ends, which lost 6 bases and 3 bases, there was a span of 7 bases.

This clone showed up just once. The J gene is TRBJ2-2, the V gene TRBV2; D gene ambiguous. CDR1 SNHLY and CDR2 FYNNEI come from the germline V gene. The CDR3 spans 14 residues. Trimming removed 1 base at V and 7 bases at J, with 10 bases between. In DNA, the CDR3 is TGTGCCAGCAGTGAAGAGGGCTTCGGCGGGGAGCTGTTTTTT. This translates into CASSEEGFGGELFF.

The chain uses TRBV7-9 and TRBJ2-7, with 7 positions matching TRBD2. The CDR3 is made up of 16 amino acids. CDR1 and CDR2 (germline): SEHNR, FQNEAQ (reference sequence). The trim removed 5 bases at V and 0 bases at J, leaving 10 bases unmatched. Written as DNA, the CDR3 is TGTGCCAGCAGCGACAAACAGCGGGGCAGCTCCTACGAGCAGTACTTC. This sequence encodes CASSDKQRGSSYEQYF.

The V and J genes are TRBV9 and TRBJ2-5; a possible D gene is TRBD2 (7 bases). Germline lookup yields CDR1 SGDLS and CDR2 YYNGEE. The CDR3 extends over 14 amino acids. The V end lost 3 bases, the J end lost 0 bases, and 9 bases lay between the germline ends. The CDR3 loop reads CASSEGGHQETQYF. CDR3 bases: TGTGCCAGCAGCGAGGGGGGGCACCAAGAGACCCAGTACTTC. Full variable domain (rest looked up from reference TRBV9 and TRBJ2-5): DSGVTQTPKHLITATGQRVTLRCSPRSGDLSVYWYQQSLDQGLQFLIQYYNGEERAKGNILERFSAQQFPDLHSELNLSSLELGDSALYFCASSEGGHQETQYFGPGTRLLVL.